This TCR beta chain was found in a study of blood T cells in healthy people across ages. This CDR3 region has 14 residues. Germline assignment: CDR1 DFQATT and CDR2 SNEGSKA (reference sequence). Deletions cut 3 bases from V and 0 bases from J, with 6 bases between. Caucasian, healthy and from Russia, the donors were aged between about 6 and 90. It was with a sample-barcoded 5' primer and a J-beta primer mix that a second PCR of roughly 7 to 12 cycles was run. MiXCR was run by TCRdb on the 5' RACE reads, yielding one entry per CDR3 protein. The sample has more than 800,000 distinct CDR3 sequences, around 30% seen once.

The clonotype was recovered from a woman of 80 years or more in good health. This chain uses TRBV20-1 with TRBJ2-6, with D unclear. Sequenced input: blood. CDR3: CSASQNSGANVLTF. DNA of the CDR3: TGCAGTGCTAGTCAAAACTCTGGGGCCAACGTCCTGACTTTC.